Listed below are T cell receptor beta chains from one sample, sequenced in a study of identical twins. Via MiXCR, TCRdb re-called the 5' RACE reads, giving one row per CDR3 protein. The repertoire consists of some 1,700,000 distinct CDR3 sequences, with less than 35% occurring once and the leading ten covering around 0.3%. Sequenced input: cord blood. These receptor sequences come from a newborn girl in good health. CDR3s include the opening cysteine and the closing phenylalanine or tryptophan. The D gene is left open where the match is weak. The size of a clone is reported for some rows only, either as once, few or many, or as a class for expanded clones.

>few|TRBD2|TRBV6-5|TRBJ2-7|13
TGTGCCAGCAGTGAGGCTAGCGGGAACACGCAGTACTTC
CASSEASGNTQYF
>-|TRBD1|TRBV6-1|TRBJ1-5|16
TGTGCCAGCAGTGAATTCTGGGACAGGGTGGATCAGCCCCAGCATTTT
CASSEFWDRVDQPQHF
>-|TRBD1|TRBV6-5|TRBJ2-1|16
TGTGCCAGCAGTCTCCTAACACAGGGGGCCAACAATGAGCAGTTCTTC
CASSLLTQGANNEQFF
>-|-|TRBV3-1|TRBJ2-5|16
TGTGCCAGCAGCCAAGAGGGCAGCCTCATTTACAATGAGCAGTACTTC
CASSQEGSLIYNEQYF
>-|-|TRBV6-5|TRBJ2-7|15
TGTGCCAGCAGTTACTCCCAGGGTCGGTCGTACGAGCAGTACTTC
CASSYSQGRSYEQYF
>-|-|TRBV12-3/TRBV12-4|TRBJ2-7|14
TGTGCCAGCAGTCCGAGGACCCCTATGAATGAGCAGTACTTC
CASSPRTPMNEQYF
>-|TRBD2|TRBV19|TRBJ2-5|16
TGTGCCAGTAGTATAGTAAGCCTAGCGGAACAAGAGACCCAGTACTTC
CASSIVSLAEQETQYF
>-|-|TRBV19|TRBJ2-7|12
TGTGCCAGTTCCCCCGCCGGGGACGAGCAGTACTTC
CASSPAGDEQYF
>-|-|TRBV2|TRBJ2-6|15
TGTGCCAGCTTCCTGGCCCCCCCTGGGGCCAACGTCCTGACTTTC
CASFLAPPGANVLTF
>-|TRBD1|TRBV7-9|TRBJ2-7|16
TGTGCCAGCAGCTTAAGAGGGGGCGAGATCTCCTACGAGCAGTACTTC
CASSLRGGEISYEQYF
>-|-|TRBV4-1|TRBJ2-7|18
TGCGCCAGCAGCCAAGATTCCCCCGGGACACCATTCAATTACGAGCAGTACTTC
CASSQDSPGTPFNYEQYF
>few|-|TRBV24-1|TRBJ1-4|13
TGTGCCTCCGCTGAGGGTGGAGAAGAAAAACTGTTTTTT
CASAEGGEEKLFF
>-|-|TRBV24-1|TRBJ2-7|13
TGTGCCACCAGTGATTTGTGGTACAATGAGCAGTACTTC
CATSDLWYNEQYF
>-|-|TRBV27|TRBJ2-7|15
TGTGCCAGCAGTTCCAGAAGGGCTTTACCCTACGAGCAGTACTTC
CASSSRRALPYEQYF
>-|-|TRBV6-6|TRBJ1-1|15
TGTGCCAGCAGCCTAACCGGGGGCCGGCTCACTGAAGCTTTCTTT
CASSLTGGRLTEAFF
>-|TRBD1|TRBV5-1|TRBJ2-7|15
TGCGCCAGCAGCTGGCGACAGGGAGAATCCTACGAGCAGTACTTC
CASSWRQGESYEQYF
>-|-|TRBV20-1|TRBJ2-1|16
TGCAGTGCTAGAGACCCTGGGGAGAGCTCCTACAATGAGCAGTTCTTC
CSARDPGESSYNEQFF
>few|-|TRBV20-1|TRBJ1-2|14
TGCAGTGCTAGAGGGCCGGACAAGTTTTCTGGCTACACCTTC
CSARGPDKFSGYTF
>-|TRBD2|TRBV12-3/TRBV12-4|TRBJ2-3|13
TGTGCCAGCAGTACTAGCGACACAGATACGCAGTATTTT
CASSTSDTDTQYF
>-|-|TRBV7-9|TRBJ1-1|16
TGTGCCAGCAGCTCCGCACAGGGCCCGGGTGGCACTGAAGCTTTCTTT
CASSSAQGPGGTEAFF
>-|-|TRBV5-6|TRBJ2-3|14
TGTGCCAGCAATATCCGGGGGCGCACAGATACGCAGTATTTT
CASNIRGRTDTQYF
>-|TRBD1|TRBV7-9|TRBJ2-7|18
TGTGCCAGCAGCTTAGTGGAGAGGGTATACAGGGGTACCTACGAGCAGTACTTC
CASSLVERVYRGTYEQYF
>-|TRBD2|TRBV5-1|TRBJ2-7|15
TGCGCCAGCAGTTTTTTAGCGGGAGTTCCCTACGAGCAGTACTTC
CASSFLAGVPYEQYF
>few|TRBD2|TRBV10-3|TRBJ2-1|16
TGTGCCATCAGTGAGTCGGGAAGCGGGGGGGCGTATGAGCAGTTCTTC
CAISESGSGGAYEQFF
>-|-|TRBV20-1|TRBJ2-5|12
TGCAGTGCAGGACGGGGCCAAGAGGCCCAGTACTTC
CSAGRGQEAQYF
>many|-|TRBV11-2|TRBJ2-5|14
TGTGCCAGCAGCTTAGATTGGAACCCCCTGGAGCAGTACTTC
CASSLDWNPLEQYF
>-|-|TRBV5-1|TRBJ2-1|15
TGCGCCAGCAGCGGTGGACTCGGCTCCTACAATGAGCAGTTCTTC
CASSGGLGSYNEQFF
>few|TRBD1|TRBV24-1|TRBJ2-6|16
TGTGCCACCAGTGGCCGACAGGGAACAGGGGCCAACGTCCTGACTTTC
CATSGRQGTGANVLTF
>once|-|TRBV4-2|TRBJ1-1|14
TGTGCCAGCAGCCAAGTGAGCGGCGGGGCCGAAGCTTTCTTT
CASSQVSGGAEAFF
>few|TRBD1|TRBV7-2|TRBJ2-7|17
TGTGCCGGCAGCTTAGCCGGACAGGGGGTAAATATTTACGAGCAGTACTTC
CAGSLAGQGVNIYEQYF
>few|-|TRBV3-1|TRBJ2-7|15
TGTGCCAGCAGCCAAGATAACAGGGAGACCTACGAGCAGTACTTC
CASSQDNRETYEQYF
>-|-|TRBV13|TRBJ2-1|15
TGTGCCAGCAGCTTCAGCCCAGGAGGGTACAATGAGCAGTTCTTC
CASSFSPGGYNEQFF
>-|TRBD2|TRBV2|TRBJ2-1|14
TGTGCCAGCAGCGACTCCGGGACTAACAATGAGCAGTTCTTC
CASSDSGTNNEQFF
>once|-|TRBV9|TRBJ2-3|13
TGTGCCAGCAGCGGACAGCCCGCAGATACGCGGTATTTT
CASSGQPADTRYF
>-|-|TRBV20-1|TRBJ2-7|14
TGCAGTGCGAGACCCATGCTCACCTACAATGAGCAGTACTTC
CSARPMLTYNEQYF
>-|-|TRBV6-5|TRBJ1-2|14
TGTGCCAGCAGTTATCAGGGGCGGAACTATGGCTACACCTTC
CASSYQGRNYGYTF
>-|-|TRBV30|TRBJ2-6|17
TGTGCCTGGAGTTCCCCGAGAGGGCTTTCTGGGGCCAACGTCCTGACTTTC
CAWSSPRGLSGANVLTF
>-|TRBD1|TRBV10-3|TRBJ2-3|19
TGTGCCATCAGTGACCACCGGGACAGGGGCTATCCTAGCACAGATACGCAGTATTTT
CAISDHRDRGYPSTDTQYF
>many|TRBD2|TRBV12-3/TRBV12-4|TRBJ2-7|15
TGTGCCAGCAGTTTAGAAGGGACTAGCGGCTACGAGCAGTACTTC
CASSLEGTSGYEQYF
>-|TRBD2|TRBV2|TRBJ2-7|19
TGTGCCAGCAGCCCTTTACTAGCGGGAGCCCCCAACTCCTACAATGAGCAGTACTTC
CASSPLLAGAPNSYNEQYF
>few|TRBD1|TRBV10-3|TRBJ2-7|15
TGTGCCATCAGTGTTCGAACAGGGGGATCCAATGAGCAGTACTTC
CAISVRTGGSNEQYF
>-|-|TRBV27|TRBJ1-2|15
TGTGCCAGCAGTTTATATTTCGGTGATAACTATGGCTACACCTTC
CASSLYFGDNYGYTF
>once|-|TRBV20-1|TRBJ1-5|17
TGCAGTGCTAGTCGAGCTCTCGGTTTACTCAAGGGTCAGCCCCAGCATTTT
CSASRALGLLKGQPQHF
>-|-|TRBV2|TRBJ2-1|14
TGTGCCAGCAGTGAGAGGCTCGGACACAATGAGCAGTTCTTC
CASSERLGHNEQFF
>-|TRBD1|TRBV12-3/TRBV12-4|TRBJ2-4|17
TGTGCCAGCAGTCCGAGGGGGACAGGGCCCCTTCAAAACATTCAGTACTTC
CASSPRGTGPLQNIQYF
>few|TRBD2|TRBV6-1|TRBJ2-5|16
TGTGCCAGCAGTGAGTACGGGACTAGTTGGCGAGAGACCCAGTACTTC
CASSEYGTSWRETQYF
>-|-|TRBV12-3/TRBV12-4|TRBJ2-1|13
TGTGCCAGCAGTTTATTCAGGGTCAATGAGCAGTTCTTC
CASSLFRVNEQFF
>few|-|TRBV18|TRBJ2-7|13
TGTGCCAGCTCACCGATCACCTCTGGGGAGCAGTACTTC
CASSPITSGEQYF
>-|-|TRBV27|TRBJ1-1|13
TGTGCCAGCAGTTGGAACCCTAACACTGAAGCTTTCTTT
CASSWNPNTEAFF
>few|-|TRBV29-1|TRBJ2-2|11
TGCAGCGTTGGAGCGGCCGGGGAGCTGTTTTTT
CSVGAAGELFF
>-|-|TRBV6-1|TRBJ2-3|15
TGTGCCACCAACCTACTAGGATCCGCTGGAGATACGCAGTATTTT
CATNLLGSAGDTQYF
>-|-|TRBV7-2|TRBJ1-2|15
TGTGCCAGCAGCTTAGCCGGGACAAAAAACTATGGCTACACCTTC
CASSLAGTKNYGYTF
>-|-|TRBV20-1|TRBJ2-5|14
TGCAGTGCAGGGAGACGGGGTAGTTGGGAGACCCAGTACTTC
CSAGRRGSWETQYF
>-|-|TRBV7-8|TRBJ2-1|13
TGTGCCAGCAGCTTACCGGGAAAAAATGAGCAGTTCTTC
CASSLPGKNEQFF